A selection of T cell receptor beta chains follows, all from one sample in a study of T cells expressing NK-cell markers. TCRdb reworked the 5' RACE reads into one entry per CDR3 protein, no DNA. In total, the table holds roughly 390,000 distinct CDR3 sequences. The sequencing input was blood T cells: a sorted CD56 or NKG2C T cell subset, CD4+ or CD8+ T cells, or bulk PBMC T cells (not recorded which). The receptors originated from a man aged 18-75 years in good health. CDR3s include the opening cysteine and the closing phenylalanine or tryptophan. Each record gives: J gene, V gene, CDR3 length, CDR3 protein.

J: TRBJ2-1
V: TRBV18
length: 15
CDR3: CASSPKTSGFNEQFF

J: TRBJ2-7
V: TRBV20-1
length: 15
CDR3: CSASPIGQGAYEQYF

J: TRBJ2-4
V: TRBV20-1
length: 16
CDR3: CSVAPLREVAKNIQYF

J: TRBJ2-2
V: TRBV5-1
length: 15
CDR3: CASSNTTGGGGELFF

J: TRBJ1-1
V: TRBV7-6
length: 15
CDR3: CASSPRQGVNTEAFF

J: TRBJ2-5
V: TRBV29-1
length: 12
CDR3: CSVGAGAETQYF

J: TRBJ2-6
V: TRBV6-5
length: 19
CDR3: CASSYWDLSRGSGANVLTF

J: TRBJ2-7
V: TRBV4-2
length: 16
CDR3: CASSQGWPPSSYEQYF

J: TRBJ1-1
V: TRBV19
length: 15
CDR3: CASSRRGVRDTEAFF

J: TRBJ2-7
V: TRBV2
length: 14
CDR3: CASRNRGGSYEQYF

J: TRBJ2-1
V: TRBV7-2
length: 16
CDR3: CASSLGGSGRYNEQFF

J: TRBJ1-1
V: TRBV5-1
length: 14
CDR3: CASSPGQGGYQAFF

J: TRBJ2-3
V: TRBV29-1
length: 13
CDR3: CSAGGQGSDTQYF

J: TRBJ2-1
V: TRBV18
length: 16
CDR3: CASSPVTGGAGNEQFF

J: TRBJ2-1
V: TRBV24-1
length: 14
CDR3: CATSESGTLNEQFF

J: TRBJ1-1
V: TRBV27
length: 15
CDR3: CASSLSGRVHAEAFF

J: TRBJ2-7
V: TRBV6-5
length: 14
CDR3: CASSYTGGSVEQYF

J: TRBJ2-1
V: TRBV3-1
length: 14
CDR3: CASSLLGRYNEQFF

J: TRBJ2-1
V: TRBV6-4
length: 13
CDR3: CASSDEDGNEQFF

J: TRBJ1-1
V: TRBV29-1
length: 15
CDR3: CSVERGWGQGTEAFF

J: TRBJ2-7
V: TRBV20-1
length: 13
CDR3: CSAQTTGRYEQYF

J: TRBJ2-7
V: TRBV27
length: 15
CDR3: CASRTLAGGYYEQYF

J: TRBJ1-6
V: TRBV6-2/TRBV6-3
length: 15
CDR3: CASNQGWVANSPLHF

J: TRBJ2-2
V: TRBV18
length: 18
CDR3: CASSPVERGVKNTGELFF